These 11 T cell receptor beta chains share one sample of origin, sequenced in a study of control samples from healthy donors and cancer patients. TCRdb's copy holds only in-frame clones and misses some; the assay was immunoSEQ multiplex PCR. The repertoire holds 78,000 or so clones, with roughly 84% as singletons. Sequencing input: blood. The receptors derive from a man in his forties or fifties in good health.

The gene calls are TRBV5-4 and TRBJ1-1, with D perhaps matching TRBD1 (5 bases). CDR3 size: 15 residues. Germline CDR1 SGHNT, CDR2 YYREEE (reference sequence). V was trimmed by 6 bases and J by 1 base, leaving 16 bases between them. In nucleotides, the CDR3 is TGTGCCAGCAACCTCCCCGGGGCCTCGAACACTGAAGCTTTCTTT. As protein: CASNLPGASNTEAFF.

The chain couples TRBV12-2 to TRBJ1-5; the table's D call, TRBD1, has no DNA check behind it. TRBV12-2 is designated a pseudogene. The CDR3 has 16 residues. The CDR3 bases are TGTGCAAGTCGCCCGAACCGACAGGGGGCCCACCAGCCCCAGCATTTT. This translates into CASRPNRQGAHQPQHF.

V and J are TRBV14 and TRBJ2-7, with no clear D. The CDR3 extends over 15 amino acids. The germline gives CDR1 SGHDN, CDR2 FVKESK. V lost 3 bases and J 3 bases, leaving 15 bases between the germline ends. The CDR3: CASSQSSAMIYEQYF. Written as DNA, the CDR3 is TGTGCCAGCAGCCAGTCGTCTGCAATGATCTACGAGCAGTACTTC.

V is TRBV6-5 and J is TRBJ2-3; 9 bases map to TRBD2. With V trimmed by 3 bases and J by 8 bases, 6 bases remained unmatched. Germline assignment: CDR1 MNHEY and CDR2 SVGAGI. The CDR3 contains 14 residues. CDR3 sequence reads: CASSYLAGRGTQYF. The CDR3 coding sequence is TGTGCCAGCAGTTATCTAGCGGGGAGGGGTACGCAGTATTTT.

CDR3 nucleotides: TGTGCCAGCAGCTTCTACTACGGGGACAGAGCCTACGAGCAGTACTTC. This sequence encodes CASSFYYGDRAYEQYF. The chain has TRBV11-3 and TRBJ2-7; 7 positions agree with TRBD1. The CDR3 loop spans 16 amino acids. The J segment lost 2 bases and the V segment lost 3 bases, leaving 10 bases of the junction unmatched. Germline loops: CDR1 SGHNT, CDR2 YENEEA.

This clone is medium-sized. The rearrangement links TRBV11-2 to TRBJ1-1, with 8 nucleotides matching TRBD1. Per the germline V gene, CDR1 is SGHAT and CDR2 is FQNNGV. V lost 4 bases and J lost 11; bases outside the gene matches: 9. The CDR3 consists of 13 residues. The CDR3 spells CASSSLDRVAAFF. DNA of the CDR3: TGTGCCAGCAGCTCGTTGGACAGGGTGGCGGCTTTCTTT.

This chain links TRBV7-9 with TRBJ2-5; no definite D call. CDR1 is SEHNR, CDR2 FQNEAQ, per germline (reference sequence). The CDR3 is 12 residues long. The V gene lost 3 bases and the J gene lost 4 bases, with 6 bases spanning the gap. CDR3 in DNA: TGTGCCAGCAGCTTGTCGGGAGAGACCCAGTACTTC. It translates to CASSLSGETQYF.

The chain carries TRBV7-9 and TRBJ1-1; 7 positions match TRBD1. Germline CDR1 and CDR2: SEHNR and FQNEAQ (reference sequence). Unmatched junction bases numbered 15, after V lost 10 bases and J lost 4 bases. This CDR3 contains 15 residues. Here the CDR3 DNA reads TGTGCCATTCGAACAGGGGAAGAAGGGAGCACTGAAGCTTTCTTT. This gives the protein CAIRTGEEGSTEAFF.

This chain joins TRBV9 and TRBJ1-1; possible D gene TRBD1, 5 bases. The CDR3 runs 15 residues. Germline assignment: CDR1 SGDLS and CDR2 YYNGEE. Trimming stripped 3 bases from V and 4 bases from J, with 16 bases between. This CDR3 is CASSDPPGGATEAFF. For the CDR3, the DNA is TGTGCCAGCAGCGACCCCCCTGGGGGTGCCACTGAAGCTTTCTTT.

This chain joins TRBV7-3 and TRBJ2-3; the D is unclear. The V gene's germline CDR1 is SGHTA and CDR2 FQGTGA. CDR3 size: 15 residues. V gave up 2 bases and J gave up 0 bases, with 9 bases separating them. The CDR3 sequence: CASSLGLQSTDTQYF. The CDR3, as DNA: TGTGCCAGCAGCTTAGGGTTGCAGAGCACAGATACGCAGTATTTT.

The chain couples TRBV28 to TRBJ2-2; D might be TRBD2 (5 bases). Germline V gene lookup returns CDR1 MDHEN and CDR2 SYDVKM. V was clipped by 7 bases and J by 2 bases, with 20 bases between them. This CDR3 contains 17 residues. The CDR3: CASNPKGSGSNTGELFF. CDR3 DNA: TGTGCCAGCAACCCCAAAGGGAGCGGTTCTAACACCGGGGAGCTGTTTTTT.